This T cell receptor (beta chain) was retrieved from a study of shared T cell receptors in the human thymus. Method: immunoSEQ multiplex PCR; TCRdb's copy keeps in-frame clones and lacks some. Of hundreds of thousands of clones listed, more than 75% are singletons. This CDR3 is built from 15 residues. Per the germline V gene, CDR1 is SGHDN and CDR2 is FVKESK. Another study also made use of these data, one on human thymus T cells. In that study: Each of the donors was a healthy Finnish infant who was undergoing open corrective cardiac surgery for congenital heart defects. Thymus tissue for the work was resected from patients undergoing corrective heart surgery. Thymic and blood repertoires appeared to show biased V and J gene usage. Overlap was high between thymic repertoires from unrelated individuals, as reported in related research.

Material for sequencing was thymocytes. The clonotype originates from a boy in the first two years of life with a congenital heart defect. The chain links TRBV14 to TRBJ2-5, with TRBD1 matching 10 bases. With the DNA end fitting TRBJ2-7 better, the J assignment may be wrong. CDR3 loop: CASSQVDRGSYEQYF. CDR3 coding DNA: TGTGCCAGCAGCCAGGTGGACAGGGGGTCGTACGAGCAGTACTTC.